The 27 T cell receptor beta chains below all came from one sample that was sequenced in a study of blood T cell repertoires in COVID-19. Clones were sequenced by immunoSEQ multiplex PCR, and TCRdb holds only the in-frame ones, with some missing. The data contain roughly 250,000 clones, approximately 86% of them singletons. Material: peripheral blood. Receptors were obtained from a human donor with COVID-19, enrolled during active disease. The donor label of this sample is uncertain.

The rearrangement uses TRBV5-1 and TRBJ2-7, with TRBD2 matching over 7 bases. Losses at the gene ends were 5 bases for V and 2 bases for J; bases not matched to a gene: 7. The germline CDR1 and CDR2 sequences are SGHRS and YFSETQ. There are 14 residues in the CDR3. DNA of the CDR3: TGCGCCAGCAGTGGTTCTAGCGGAACCTACGAGCAGTACTTC. Translated: CASSGSSGTYEQYF.

This clone has just one count. The rearrangement uses TRBV5-4 and TRBJ2-1, with unresolved D. Germline CDR1 and CDR2: SGHNT and YYREEE (reference sequence). The CDR3 is 14 residues long. V lost 1 base and J 4 bases, leaving 9 bases between the germline ends. The DNA of the CDR3 is TGTGCCAGCAGCTTGTTTGCAGATTACAATGAGCAGTTCTTC. It codes for CASSLFADYNEQFF.

The chain is built from TRBV18 and TRBJ1-6; 8 nucleotides agree with TRBD1. Trimming cost V 5 bases and J 5 bases; bases outside gene matches: 2. Germline values: CDR1 KGHSH, CDR2 LQKENI. CDR3 length: 14 residues. The CDR3 DNA reads TGTGCCAGCTCAACGGGACAGGATAATTCACCCCTCCACTTT. Its protein product is CASSTGQDNSPLHF.

The rearrangement joins TRBV28 to TRBJ2-1; 15 bases line up with TRBD2. Germline V lookup: CDR1 MDHEN, CDR2 SYDVKM. The CDR3 is made up of 15 amino acids. The junction had 8 bases not matched to a gene; V was cut back by 6 bases and J by 11 bases. The chain's CDR3 is CASSVAGTSGRQQFF. The CDR3 DNA sequence: TGTGCCAGCAGCGTAGCCGGGACTAGCGGGAGGCAGCAGTTCTTC.

This clone has more than one count but fewer than ten. The chain joins TRBV14 to TRBJ2-7, with 7 bases lining up with TRBD2. Trimming took 0 bases from V and 6 from J; bases not matched to a gene: 14. Germline V lookup: CDR1 SGHDN, CDR2 FVKESK. The CDR3 length is 17 residues. The CDR3 sequence: CASSQDLPLAPGGEQYF. The DNA of the CDR3 is TGTGCCAGCAGCCAAGATCTTCCCCTTGCCCCGGGGGGCGAGCAGTACTTC.

This clone appeared a single time. The rearrangement links TRBV2 to TRBJ2-3, with 9 positions matching TRBD2. CDR3 length: 16 amino acids. CDR1 and CDR2 (germline): SNHLY, FYNNEI. V lost 6 bases to trimming and J lost 6 bases; unmatched junction nucleotides: 13. This CDR3 reads CASSRNRREGVDTQYF. CDR3 nucleotides: TGTGCCAGCAGCCGTAACCGGCGGGAGGGAGTTGATACGCAGTATTTT.

The rearrangement links TRBV27 to TRBJ1-6; 9 bases map to TRBD1. V lost 5 bases to trimming and J lost 10 bases; unmatched junction nucleotides: 12. The germline V gene has CDR1 MNHEY and CDR2 SMNVEV (reference sequence). The CDR3 has 16 amino acids. Here the CDR3 reads CASSPTGQGTSSPLHF. The CDR3 DNA sequence: TGTGCCAGCAGTCCGACGGGACAGGGTACGAGCTCACCCCTCCACTTT.

V usage is TRBV19 and J usage is TRBJ1-5; TRBD1 matches at 7 bases. Germline lookup yields CDR1 LNHDA and CDR2 SQIVND (reference sequence). This CDR3 is built from 17 residues. J gave up 0 bases and V 7 bases, and 12 bases lay outside the gene matches. CDR3: CASKPTGTLYSNQPQHF. As DNA, the CDR3 is TGTGCCAGTAAGCCGACAGGGACCCTTTATAGCAATCAGCCCCAGCATTTT.

The chain is built from TRBV7-2 and TRBJ1-1; D perhaps matches TRBD1 (5 bases). This CDR3 is 14 amino acids long. With 5 bases removed from V and 0 bases from J, the gap between germline ends came to 10 bases. The germline V gene encodes CDR1 SGHTA and CDR2 FQGNSA. The DNA for the CDR3 is TGTGCCAGCAGCCCCGACAGATTGAACACTGAAGCTTTCTTT. Protein product: CASSPDRLNTEAFF.

This clone was observed once. The V and J genes are TRBV28 and TRBJ1-5; D unresolved. Germline CDR1 is MDHEN and CDR2 is SYDVKM. V lost 4 bases, J lost 2 bases, and 12 bases lay in between. The CDR3 extends over 15 amino acids. The CDR3 region has the DNA TGTGCCAGCAGTTCCCTTGAGGGAGGCAATCAGCCCCAGCATTTT. It translates to CASSSLEGGNQPQHF.

V and J are TRBV30 and TRBJ1-4, with a possible D match to TRBD1 (6 bases). Germline V gene data show CDR1 as GTSNPN and CDR2 as SVGIG (reference sequence). The CDR3 runs 14 residues. CDR3 protein: CSYSGGGGNEKLFF. The CDR3 nucleotides are TGTTCCTATTCGGGGGGAGGGGGAAATGAAAAACTGTTTTTT.

V gene TRBV30 combines with J gene TRBJ1-5; D remains unclear. V lost 7 bases and J lost 2, with 12 bases in between. Per germline, CDR1 GTSNPN and CDR2 SVGIG (reference sequence). The CDR3 is 13 amino acids. The CDR3 region is CAYPDTCNQPQHF. CDR3 DNA: TGTGCCTACCCAGACACTTGCAATCAGCCCCAGCATTTT.

This chain uses TRBV5-4 with TRBJ2-3, with D tentatively TRBD2 (6 bases). Per germline, CDR1 SGHNT and CDR2 YYREEE (reference sequence). This CDR3 spans 14 amino acids. V lost 4 bases and J 0 bases, leaving 9 bases between the germline ends. This CDR3 is CASSRSGSTDTQYF. For the CDR3, the DNA is TGTGCCAGCAGCCGAAGCGGGAGCACAGATACGCAGTATTTT. The full variable domain, completed using reference TRBV5-4 and TRBJ2-3, is ETGVTQSPTHLIKTRGQQVTLRCSSQSGHNTVSWYQQALGQGPQFIFQYYREEENGRGNFPPRFSGLQFPNYSSELNVNALELDDSALYLCASSRSGSTDTQYFGPGTRLTVL.

This chain links TRBV7-9 with TRBJ2-6, with D maybe TRBD2 (5 bases). Between the trimmed V and J ends, which lost 4 bases and 2 bases, there was a span of 15 bases. The CDR3 contains 17 residues. CDR1 and CDR2 (germline): SEHNR, FQNEAQ (reference sequence). The CDR3 loop reads CASSSRWETAGANVLTF. The CDR3, as DNA: TGTGCCAGCAGCTCCCGGTGGGAGACGGCTGGGGCCAACGTCCTGACTTTC.

This clone was found once. This chain connects TRBV27 to TRBJ2-3, with D hard to call. This CDR3 comprises 13 residues. Deletions cut 6 bases from V and 1 base from J, with 8 bases between. CDR1 and CDR2 (germline): MNHEY, SMNVEV (reference sequence). CDR3 in DNA: TGTGCCAGCAGAGGCGCGGGCACAGATACGCAGTATTTT. Translated: CASRGAGTDTQYF.

The chain carries TRBV5-4 and TRBJ2-3; 7 positions match TRBD2. The CDR3 extends over 16 amino acids. The germline gives CDR1 SGHNT, CDR2 YYREEE (reference sequence). V shed 1 base and J 6 bases; nucleotides not matched to a gene: 11. The CDR3 coding sequence is TGTGCCAGCAGCTTGTTTGGGGGAGGGCCGAGGGATACGCAGTATTTT. Protein: CASSLFGGGPRDTQYF.

The rearrangement uses TRBV5-1 and TRBJ2-2, with D maybe TRBD2 (5 bases). This CDR3 region has 15 residues. Germline CDR1 and CDR2: SGHRS and YFSETQ. The V and J ends lost 6 bases and 2 bases respectively, with 14 bases between them. Here the CDR3 reads CASKFSSGNTGELFF. CDR3 DNA: TGCGCCAGCAAATTTTCAAGCGGAAACACCGGGGAGCTGTTTTTT.

The chain is built from TRBV7-2 and TRBJ1-1; D perhaps matches TRBD1 (6 bases). Germline CDR1 SGHTA, CDR2 FQGNSA. The length of the CDR3 is 15 residues. V gave up 2 bases and J gave up 3 bases, with 13 bases separating them. The CDR3 DNA follows: TGTGCCAGCAGCTTATGGGGGGGCGAGTACACTGAAGCTTTCTTT. Translated, it gives CASSLWGGEYTEAFF.

The chain has TRBV11-2 and TRBJ1-3; 7 nucleotides align to TRBD1. The CDR3 sequence is 15 residues long. Germline-derived CDR1 and CDR2 are SGHAT and FQNNGV. The junction had 3 bases not matched to a gene; V was cut back by 4 bases and J by 0 bases. CDR3 sequence: CASSWDRSSGNTIYF. In DNA form, the CDR3 reads TGTGCCAGCAGCTGGGACAGAAGCTCTGGAAACACCATATATTTT.

This chain uses TRBV2 with TRBJ1-4; weak D call: TRBD1 (6 bases). The CDR3 extends over 15 amino acids. The V and J ends lost 2 bases and 8 bases respectively, with 15 bases between them. Per germline, CDR1 SNHLY and CDR2 FYNNEI. CDR3 region: CASSEIQGEDEKLFF. The CDR3 nucleotides are TGTGCCAGCAGTGAAATACAGGGAGAAGACGAAAAACTGTTTTTT. Complete variable domain (other parts from reference TRBV2 and TRBJ1-4): EPEVTQTPSHQVTQMGQEVILRCVPISNHLYFYWYRQILGQKVEFLVSFYNNEISEKSEIFDDQFSVERPDGSNFTLKIRSTKLEDSAMYFCASSEIQGEDEKLFFGSGTQLSVL.

J is TRBJ1-3 and V is TRBV7-2, with 8 bases lining up with TRBD1. CDR1 and CDR2 from the germline V gene are SGHTA and FQGNSA. V lost 1 base and J lost 1; bases outside the gene matches: 9. This CDR3 comprises 18 residues. CDR3 sequence (DNA): TGTGCCAGCAGCTTAGAGGGCACAGGGGGAAATTCTGGAAACACCATATATTTT. It is translated as CASSLEGTGGNSGNTIYF.

This chain connects TRBV6-5 to TRBJ2-7; D possibly corresponds to TRBD2 (6 bases). Per the germline V gene, CDR1 is MNHEY and CDR2 is SVGAGI. This CDR3 comprises 15 residues. The ends were cut back, 6 bases at V and 3 bases at J, with 18 bases in the middle. The CDR3 DNA reads as TGTGCCAGCAGGCTGAGATCCGGGACTTACTACGAGCAGTACTTC. Translating gives CASRLRSGTYYEQYF.

V and J are TRBV6-1 and TRBJ2-7; unclear D gene. The germline V gene has CDR1 MNHNS and CDR2 SASEGT. The CDR3 length is 13 residues. V was pared by 1 base and J by 3 bases, with 7 bases between. The CDR3 sequence is CASSEGGLYEQYF. CDR3 DNA sequence: TGTGCCAGCAGTGAAGGTGGCCTCTACGAGCAGTACTTC.

This chain joins TRBV9 and TRBJ2-2, with D unclear. This CDR3 has 13 amino acids. Germline CDR1 SGDLS, CDR2 YYNGEE. Between the trimmed V and J ends, which lost 1 base and 7 bases, there was a span of 8 bases. The DNA for the CDR3 is TGTGCCAGCAGCGTAACCCCGGGCGGGGAGCTGTTTTTT. This encodes CASSVTPGGELFF.

The V call is TRBV7-3, the J call TRBJ2-7, with a possible D match to TRBD1 (6 bases). CDR1 is SGHTA, CDR2 FQGTGA, per germline. The V gene lost 5 bases and the J gene lost 1 base, with 12 bases spanning the gap. This CDR3 has 14 residues. CDR3 coding DNA: TGTGCCAGCAGCCTGGGAACAGGGTCCTACGAGCAGTACTTC. It encodes CASSLGTGSYEQYF.

The chain uses TRBV18 and TRBJ2-2; 7 bases are shared with TRBD2. The CDR3 runs to 14 residues. Per the germline V gene, CDR1 is KGHSH and CDR2 is LQKENI. After removal of 3 bases from V and 3 bases from J, the junction contained 1 base not matched to a gene. The CDR3 coding sequence is TGTGCCAGCTCACCGAGCGGGGACACCGGGGAGCTGTTTTTT. It is translated as CASSPSGDTGELFF.

This chain joins TRBV27 and TRBJ2-3, with 7 bases lining up with TRBD2. The CDR3 is made up of 13 amino acids. After removal of 7 bases from V and 5 bases from J, the junction contained 6 bases not matched to a gene. Germline assignment: CDR1 MNHEY and CDR2 SMNVEV (reference sequence). CDR3 bases: TGTGCCAGCATGAGACTAGCTAGAGATACGCAGTATTTT. Translated, it gives CASMRLARDTQYF.